The 26 T cell receptor beta chains below were found in one sample sequenced in a study. Profiling relied on immunoSEQ multiplex PCR, and the TCRdb table lists in-frame clones only, not all of them. In the table there are approximately 50,000 clones, approximately 95% of which are singletons. The sequencing sample was made of PBMCs. These receptors were taken from a middle-aged man with rheumatoid arthritis.

The genes are TRBV28 and TRBJ1-4; TRBD1 might be the D (6 bases). The CDR3 is 14 amino acids. The germline V gene has CDR1 MDHEN and CDR2 SYDVKM. V lost 2 bases and J 8 bases, leaving 12 bases between the germline ends. The CDR3 sequence: CASSLRAGVEKLFF. The DNA for the CDR3 is TGTGCCAGCAGTTTAAGGGCAGGGGTCGAAAAACTGTTTTTT.

This chain links TRBV3-1 (or the pseudogene TRBV3-2) with TRBJ1-1, with D possibly TRBD1 on 5 matching bases. V lost 4 bases to trimming and J lost 3 bases, with 12 bases between them. Germline assignment: CDR1 LGHDT and CDR2 YNNKEL (reference sequence). The CDR3 contains 14 residues. In nucleotides, the CDR3 is TGTGCCAGCAGCCCGGGGGAGGGTCACACTGAAGCTTTCTTT. It translates to CASSPGEGHTEAFF.

The chain couples TRBV5-4 to TRBJ2-5; the match to TRBD2 covers 8 bases. With 0 bases clipped from V and 5 bases from J, the junction kept 9 bases outside the gene matches. The CDR3 sequence is 16 residues long. Looked up from germline, CDR1 is SGHNT and CDR2 is YYREEE (reference sequence). CDR3 region: CASSLANAGGWETQYF. CDR3 DNA sequence: TGTGCCAGCAGCTTGGCCAACGCGGGGGGCTGGGAGACCCAGTACTTC.

The chain combines TRBV18 with TRBJ2-2; TRBD1 aligns across 8 bases. The germline V gene has CDR1 KGHSH and CDR2 LQKENI. V trimming: 4 bases; J trimming: 2 bases; junction bases outside the gene matches: 6. This CDR3 comprises 16 residues. The CDR3 spells CASSQSGTGNTGELFF. As DNA, the CDR3 is TGTGCCAGCTCACAGTCCGGGACAGGTAACACCGGGGAGCTGTTTTTT.

This clone was seen a handful of times. The rearrangement links TRBV19 to TRBJ1-5, with D uncertain. The length of the CDR3 is 12 residues. The germline CDR1 and CDR2 sequences are LNHDA and SQIVND (reference sequence). Between the trimmed V and J ends, which lost 1 base and 7 bases, there was a span of 5 bases. The CDR3 sequence: CASSIGRQPQHF. CDR3 in DNA: TGTGCCAGTAGTATAGGTAGGCAGCCCCAGCATTTT.

V is TRBV7-3 and J is TRBJ2-3; TRBD2 aligns across 8 bases. Germline loops: CDR1 SGHTA, CDR2 FQGTGA. The junction had 22 bases not matched to a gene; V was cut back by 6 bases and J by 5 bases. The CDR3 loop spans 19 amino acids. Written as DNA, the CDR3 is TGTGCCAGCAGTCGGACAGCGGGGACGGGAGGGTCGCTTTTAGATACGCAGTATTTT. Translating gives CASSRTAGTGGSLLDTQYF.

The chain links TRBV19 to TRBJ1-1; weak D call: TRBD1 (6 bases). Germline values: CDR1 LNHDA, CDR2 SQIVND (reference sequence). The V and J ends lost 7 bases and 0 bases respectively, with 18 bases between them. The CDR3 contains 16 residues. The CDR3: CASTETLGGMNTEAFF. The CDR3, as DNA: TGTGCCAGTACGGAGACCCTAGGGGGAATGAACACTGAAGCTTTCTTT.

The rearrangement joins TRBV15 to TRBJ1-2, with D possibly TRBD1 on 6 matching bases. The CDR3 contains 16 residues. Germline assignment: CDR1 LNHNV and CDR2 YYDKDF (reference sequence). The ends were cut back, 0 bases at V and 2 bases at J, with 13 bases in the middle. DNA for the CDR3: TGTGCCACCAGCAGAGATGGCGGGGGCACCAACTATGGCTACACCTTC. The encoded protein is CATSRDGGGTNYGYTF. Together with reference TRBV15 and TRBJ1-2, the CDR3 gives the full variable domain: DAMVIQNPRYQVTQFGKPVTLSCSQTLNHNVMYWYQQKSSQAPKLLFHYYDKDFNNEADTPDNFQSRRPNTSFCFLDIRSPGLGDTAMYLCATSRDGGGTNYGYTFGSGTRLTVV.

This clone was observed once. CDR3 sequence (DNA): TGTGCCTGGAGTGTACTCCAGATTACCGGGGAGCTGTTTTTT. Protein: CAWSVLQITGELFF. The chain uses TRBV30 and TRBJ2-2; D ambiguous. This CDR3 region has 14 residues. The V end was cut by 0 bases, the J end by 5 bases, with 10 bases between. Germline values: CDR1 GTSNPN, CDR2 SVGIG (reference sequence).

This clone was counted a single time. The chain employs TRBV9 and TRBJ2-3; D remains ambiguous. This CDR3 has 18 residues. The V gene's germline CDR1 is SGDLS and CDR2 YYNGEE. Trimming left V 4 bases short and J 0 bases short, with 21 bases between. CDR3 sequence (DNA): TGTGCCAGCAGCACAAACCCCCAAGCCGAGACTAGCACAGATACGCAGTATTTT. Translated: CASSTNPQAETSTDTQYF.

The genes are TRBV6-5 and TRBJ1-2; 9 bases fit TRBD1. Germline assignment: CDR1 MNHEY and CDR2 SVGAGI. The length of the CDR3 is 15 residues. The junction had 9 bases not matched to a gene; V was cut back by 5 bases and J by 5 bases. DNA for the CDR3: TGTGCCAGCAGTCCCGGGACAGGGTTTGTTTATGGCTACACCTTC. Translated, it gives CASSPGTGFVYGYTF.

The J gene is TRBJ2-3, the V gene TRBV19; 14 nucleotides match TRBD2. The germline V gene has CDR1 LNHDA and CDR2 SQIVND (reference sequence). J lost 3 bases, V lost 5 bases, and 10 bases had no gene match. The CDR3 length is 18 residues. The CDR3 nucleotides are TGTGCCAGTAGTTTCGGGACTAGCGGGAGTAGGAGAACAGATACGCAGTATTTT. This encodes CASSFGTSGSRRTDTQYF.

V and J are TRBV7-9 and TRBJ2-2; TRBD2 agrees at 9 bases. The germline CDR1 and CDR2 sequences are SEHNR and FQNEAQ (reference sequence). CDR3 length: 16 residues. The ends lost 5 bases at V and 7 bases at J; junction bases unmatched: 11. CDR3 sequence reads: CASSHVAGGPIGELFF. CDR3 coding DNA: TGTGCCAGCAGCCACGTGGCGGGAGGGCCGATCGGGGAGCTGTTTTTT.

The chain links TRBV29-1 to TRBJ2-7; TRBD2 agrees at 10 bases. J gave up 4 bases and V 1 base, and 7 bases lay outside the gene matches. Germline V gene sequence: CDR1 SQVTM, CDR2 ANQGSEA. The CDR3 is 15 residues long. CDR3 protein: CSVEGLAGVGYEQYF. CDR3 DNA: TGCAGCGTTGAAGGCCTAGCGGGAGTTGGGTACGAGCAGTACTTC.

The V and J genes are TRBV12-3 or TRBV12-4 and TRBJ2-3; perhaps TRBD1 as D (5 bases). The CDR3 has 13 residues. Trimming took 5 bases from V and 4 from J, leaving 10 bases between them. CDR3 DNA sequence: TGTGCCAGCAGTCCCTCAGGGCCAGATACGCAGTATTTT. It translates to CASSPSGPDTQYF.

The chain is built from TRBV28 and TRBJ1-3; 7 bases are shared with TRBD1. CDR1 is MDHEN, CDR2 SYDVKM, per germline. V trimming: 6 bases; J trimming: 0 bases; junction bases outside the gene matches: 8. The CDR3 consists of 16 residues. CDR3 sequence reads: CASSLSRGVSGNTIYF. In DNA form, the CDR3 reads TGTGCCAGCAGCCTCTCCAGGGGGGTCTCTGGAAACACCATATATTTT. Looking up the rest from reference TRBV28 and TRBJ1-3 gives the full variable domain: DVKVTQSSRYLVKRTGEKVFLECVQDMDHENMFWYRQDPGLGLRLIYFSYDVKMKEKGDIPEGYSVSREKKERFSLILESASTNQTSMYLCASSLSRGVSGNTIYFGEGSWLTVV.

Comment on this clone: The same CDR3 also results from other DNA sequences found in this sample. The V call is TRBV12-3 or TRBV12-4, the J call TRBJ1-1; D unresolved. The CDR3 has 13 amino acids. The V gene lost 1 base and the J gene lost 1 base, with 4 bases spanning the gap. CDR3 DNA sequence: TGTGCCAGCAGTTTAGGGGGGAACACTGAAGCTTTCTTT. As protein: CASSLGGNTEAFF.

The gene calls are TRBV6-2 or TRBV6-3 and TRBJ1-2; D is unclear. The CDR3 runs 13 residues. The germline gives CDR1 MNHEY, CDR2 SVGEGT. V was pared by 2 bases and J by 3 bases, with 7 bases between. DNA for the CDR3: TGTGCCAGCAGTTACGAGGCTTACTATGGCTACACCTTC. Translation: CASSYEAYYGYTF.

The CDR3 sequence: CASILNTEAFF. CDR3 nucleotide sequence: TGTGCCAGCATTCTGAACACTGAAGCTTTCTTT. The chain is built from TRBV28 and TRBJ1-1; D is uncertain. This CDR3 spans 11 amino acids. V was cut by 7 bases and J by 0 bases, with 3 bases left in between. Germline V gives CDR1 MDHEN, CDR2 SYDVKM.

The chain has TRBV30 and TRBJ2-5; 7 nucleotides align to TRBD2. Losses at the gene ends were 4 bases for V and 5 bases for J; bases not matched to a gene: 1. Germline V gene lookup returns CDR1 GTSNPN and CDR2 SVGIG (reference sequence). This CDR3 comprises 11 residues. CDR3 region: CAWTSGETQYF. The CDR3 bases are TGTGCCTGGACTAGCGGTGAGACCCAGTACTTC.

The DNA of the CDR3 is TGTGCCAGCAGTTACGGTCAGGGCCTAGAAGCTTTCTTT. It specifies CASSYGQGLEAFF. The chain has TRBV6-5 and TRBJ1-1, with D tentatively TRBD1 (5 bases). V lost 2 bases, J lost 8 bases, and 12 bases lay in between. Germline loops: CDR1 MNHEY, CDR2 SVGAGI. The CDR3 totals 13 residues.

The rearrangement uses TRBV6-5 and TRBJ2-5; D assignment may be TRBD1 or TRBD2 (7 bases each). V was clipped by 7 bases and J by 2 bases, with 14 bases between them. Germline CDR1 reads MNHEY; CDR2 reads SVGAGI. The CDR3 loop spans 14 amino acids. CDR3 sequence reads: CASTNRGGQETQYF. The CDR3 DNA reads as TGTGCCAGCACCAACAGGGGAGGGCAAGAGACCCAGTACTTC.

The V call is TRBV7-2, the J call TRBJ1-5, with 8 bases fitting TRBD1. Trimming removed 2 bases from V and 1 base from J; junction bases left unmatched: 4. Per germline, CDR1 SGHTA and CDR2 FQGNSA. The CDR3 loop spans 16 amino acids. CDR3 residues: CASSLTGGMSNQPQHF. For the CDR3, the DNA is TGTGCCAGCAGCTTAACAGGGGGGATGAGCAATCAGCCCCAGCATTTT.

The V and J genes are TRBV4-2 and TRBJ1-2; 7 bases align to TRBD1. CDR3 length: 16 residues. J gave up 7 bases and V 2 bases, and 13 bases lay outside the gene matches. Germline lookup yields CDR1 LGHNA and CDR2 YNFKEQ. The CDR3 reads CASSQPGRGRESGYTF. The CDR3 nucleotides are TGTGCCAGCAGCCAACCTGGGAGGGGGCGCGAGTCTGGCTACACCTTC.

The genes are TRBV18 and TRBJ2-3; no clear D. V was cut by 4 bases and J by 2 bases, with 7 bases left in between. Looked up from germline, CDR1 is KGHSH and CDR2 is LQKENI. This CDR3 comprises 13 residues. The CDR3 is CASSLRLTDTQYF. The DNA for the CDR3 is TGTGCCAGCTCACTGCGACTCACAGATACGCAGTATTTT. The full variable domain, completed using reference TRBV18 and TRBJ2-3, is NAGVMQNPRHLVRRRGQEARLRCSPMKGHSHVYWYRQLPEEGLKFMVYLQKENIIDESGMPKERFSAEFPKEGPSILRIQQVVRGDSAAYFCASSLRLTDTQYFGPGTRLTVL.

The chain joins TRBV7-2 to TRBJ1-1; weak D call: TRBD1 (5 bases). CDR3 length equals 15 residues. V lost 5 bases and J 1 base, leaving 14 bases between the germline ends. Germline V CDR1 and CDR2: SGHTA, FQGNSA. CDR3 nucleotides: TGTGCCAGCAGCGGCCCGGGTGGGGGGAACACTGAAGCTTTCTTT. Its protein product is CASSGPGGGNTEAFF.